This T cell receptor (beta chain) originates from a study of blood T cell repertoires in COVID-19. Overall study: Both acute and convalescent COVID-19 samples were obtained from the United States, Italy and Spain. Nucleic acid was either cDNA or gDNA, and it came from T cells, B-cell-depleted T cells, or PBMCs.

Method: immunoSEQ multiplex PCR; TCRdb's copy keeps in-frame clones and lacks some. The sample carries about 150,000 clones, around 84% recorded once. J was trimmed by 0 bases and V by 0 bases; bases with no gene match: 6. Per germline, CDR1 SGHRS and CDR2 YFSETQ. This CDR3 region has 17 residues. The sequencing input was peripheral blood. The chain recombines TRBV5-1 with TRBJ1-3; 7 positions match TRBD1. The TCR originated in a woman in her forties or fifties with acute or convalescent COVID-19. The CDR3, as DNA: TGCGCCAGCAGCTTGGGGGCAGGGGGGAGCTCTGGAAACACCATATATTTT. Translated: CASSLGAGGSSGNTIYF. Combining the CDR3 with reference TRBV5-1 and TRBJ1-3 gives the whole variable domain KAGVTQTPRYLIKTRGQQVTLSCSPISGHRSVSWYQQTPGQGLQFLFEYFSETQRNKGNFPGRFSGRQFSNSRSEMNVSTLELGDSALYLCASSLGAGGSSGNTIYFGEGSWLTVV.